These 5 T cell receptor beta chains originate from one sample sequenced in a study of a mutant IDH1 vaccine in newly diagnosed glioma. The repertoire was sequenced with immunoSEQ multiplex PCR; TCRdb's copy has only in-frame clones and lacks some. The sample shows 90,000 to 100,000 clones, about 87% of them seen only once. Noted time point: baseline, week 1 (first vaccination visit). The treatment is: pre-vaccination baseline after standard-of-care therapy. The source was PBMCs, collected from a glioma patient treated with radiotherapy, temozolomide or both. The source is a woman between 45 and 65 years old with glioma.

The J gene is TRBJ2-3, the V gene TRBV7-8; D ambiguous. This CDR3 is 15 amino acids long. V gave up 1 base and J gave up 4 bases, with 12 bases separating them. Germline V gene data show CDR1 as SGHVS and CDR2 as FQNEAQ. The CDR3 DNA reads TGTGCCAGCAGCTTAGAGGGCTTCGTCCCAGATACGCAGTATTTT. Its translation: CASSLEGFVPDTQYF.

The chain has TRBV6-1 and TRBJ2-5; weak D call: TRBD2 (6 bases). Germline V gene data show CDR1 as MNHNS and CDR2 as SASEGT. The CDR3 consists of 15 residues. V shed 10 bases and J shed 1 base, with 19 bases lying between them. CDR3 sequence: CATPGSGGGQETQYF. The CDR3 DNA follows: TGTGCCACCCCCGGCTCCGGGGGTGGCCAAGAGACCCAGTACTTC.

The chain employs TRBV10-2 and TRBJ2-7; the match to TRBD1 covers 7 bases. Germline V CDR1 and CDR2: WSHSY, SAAADI. This CDR3 is 12 amino acids long. The V and J ends lost 6 bases and 6 bases, in that order; junction bases with no gene match: 5. The DNA of the CDR3 is TGCGCCAGCAGGGTGACAGGGACCGAGCAGTACTTC. Translation gives CASRVTGTEQYF.

J is TRBJ2-7 and V is TRBV6-1; D gene unclear. V was trimmed by 8 bases and J by 6 bases, leaving 11 bases between them. Germline CDR1 and CDR2: MNHNS and SASEGT. This CDR3 is built from 11 residues. CDR3 sequence (DNA): TGTGCCAGCCAATCAAGGCTCGAGCAGTACTTC. It is translated as CASQSRLEQYF.

The J gene is TRBJ1-5, the V gene TRBV11-2, with no clear D. The germline V gene has CDR1 SGHAT and CDR2 FQNNGV. The CDR3 runs 16 residues. Trimming took 4 bases from V and 0 from J, leaving 13 bases between them. This CDR3 reads CASSSFLAYSNQPQHF. The CDR3, as DNA: TGTGCCAGCAGCTCGTTCTTGGCGTATAGCAATCAGCCCCAGCATTTT.